Sequencing of this T cell receptor (beta chain) was carried out in a study of shared clonotypes between healthy human individuals. This table comes from immunoSEQ multiplex PCR, and its TCRdb copy is limited to in-frame clones, with some not included. The sample has about 2.2 million clones, 85% to 95% seen once; the top ten hold more than 1.5%. CDR1 and CDR2 (germline): ENHRY, SYGVKD. V was clipped by 11 bases and J by 5 bases; unmatched bases: 10. This CDR3 spans 13 amino acids. CD45RO negativity and positive selection for CCR7 defined naive CD8 cells, a population that excluded terminally differentiated effector memory CD45RA+ cells.

The source is a man between 18 and 35 years old in good health. Some clones in this sample may be carry-over from other donors' samples. The chain couples TRBV10-3 to TRBJ2-7; 9 nucleotides match TRBD2. The sample taken for sequencing was naive CD8+ T cells from PBMCs. The CDR3: CASSLAGFHEQYF. In nucleotides, the CDR3 is TGTGCCTCCTCTCTAGCGGGATTCCACGAGCAGTACTTC.